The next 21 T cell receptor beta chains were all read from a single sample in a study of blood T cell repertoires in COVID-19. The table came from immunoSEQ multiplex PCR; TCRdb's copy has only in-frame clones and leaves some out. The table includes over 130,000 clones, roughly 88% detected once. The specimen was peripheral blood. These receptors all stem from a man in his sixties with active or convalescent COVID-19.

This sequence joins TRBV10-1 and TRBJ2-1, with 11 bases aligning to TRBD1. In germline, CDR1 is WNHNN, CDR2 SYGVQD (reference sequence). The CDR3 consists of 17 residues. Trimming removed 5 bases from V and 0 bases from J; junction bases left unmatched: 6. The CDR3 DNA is TGCGCCAGCAGTACGGACAGGGGGCAGAGCTCCTACAATGAGCAGTTCTTC. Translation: CASSTDRGQSSYNEQFF.

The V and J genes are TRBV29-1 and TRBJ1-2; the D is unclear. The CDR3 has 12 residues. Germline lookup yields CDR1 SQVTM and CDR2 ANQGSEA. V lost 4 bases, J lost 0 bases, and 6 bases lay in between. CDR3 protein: CSVAQTNYGYTF. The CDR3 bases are TGCAGCGTTGCACAGACTAACTATGGCTACACCTTC.

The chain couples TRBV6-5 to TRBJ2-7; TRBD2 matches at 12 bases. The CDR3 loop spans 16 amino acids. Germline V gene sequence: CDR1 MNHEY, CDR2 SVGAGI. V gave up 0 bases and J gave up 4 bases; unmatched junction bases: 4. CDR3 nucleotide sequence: TGTGCCAGCAGTTACTCGTCAGGACTAGCGGGGTACGAGCAGTACTTC. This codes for CASSYSSGLAGYEQYF.

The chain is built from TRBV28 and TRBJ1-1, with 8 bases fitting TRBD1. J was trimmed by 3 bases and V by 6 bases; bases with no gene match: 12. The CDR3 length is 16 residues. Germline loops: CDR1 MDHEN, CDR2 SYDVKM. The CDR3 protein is CASSLTGEVVYTEAFF. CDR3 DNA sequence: TGTGCCAGCAGCCTGACAGGGGAAGTTGTGTACACTGAAGCTTTCTTT.

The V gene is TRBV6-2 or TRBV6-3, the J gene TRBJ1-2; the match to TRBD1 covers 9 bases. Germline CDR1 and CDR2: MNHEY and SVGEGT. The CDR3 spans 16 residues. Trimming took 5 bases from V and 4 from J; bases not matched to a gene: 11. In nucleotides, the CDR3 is TGTGCCAGCAGTCACCGGAGGACAGGGGAAATCTATGGCTACACCTTC. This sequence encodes CASSHRRTGEIYGYTF.

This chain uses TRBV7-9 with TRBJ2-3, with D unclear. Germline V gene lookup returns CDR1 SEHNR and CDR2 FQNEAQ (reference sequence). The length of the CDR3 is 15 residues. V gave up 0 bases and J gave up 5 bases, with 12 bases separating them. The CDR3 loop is CASSLARLVLDTQYF. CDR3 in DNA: TGTGCCAGCAGCTTAGCGCGGCTAGTTCTAGATACGCAGTATTTT.

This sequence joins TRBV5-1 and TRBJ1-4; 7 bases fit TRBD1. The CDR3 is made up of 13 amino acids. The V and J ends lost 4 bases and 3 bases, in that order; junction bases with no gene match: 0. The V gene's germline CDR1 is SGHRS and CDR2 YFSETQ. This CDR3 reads CASSDRANEKLFF. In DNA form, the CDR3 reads TGCGCCAGCAGCGACAGGGCTAATGAAAAACTGTTTTTT.

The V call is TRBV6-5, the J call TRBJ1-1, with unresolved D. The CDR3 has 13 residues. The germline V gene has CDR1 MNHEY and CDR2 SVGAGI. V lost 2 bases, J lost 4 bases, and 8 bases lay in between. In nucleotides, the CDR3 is TGTGCCAGCAGTTACAATCGGGGCACTGAAGCTTTCTTT. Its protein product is CASSYNRGTEAFF.

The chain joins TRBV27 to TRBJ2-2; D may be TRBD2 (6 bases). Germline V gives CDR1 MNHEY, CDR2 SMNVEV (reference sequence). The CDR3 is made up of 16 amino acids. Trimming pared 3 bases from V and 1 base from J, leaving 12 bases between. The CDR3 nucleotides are TGTGCCAGCAGTTTTCTCCGACTAGAGAACACCGGGGAGCTGTTTTTT. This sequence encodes CASSFLRLENTGELFF.

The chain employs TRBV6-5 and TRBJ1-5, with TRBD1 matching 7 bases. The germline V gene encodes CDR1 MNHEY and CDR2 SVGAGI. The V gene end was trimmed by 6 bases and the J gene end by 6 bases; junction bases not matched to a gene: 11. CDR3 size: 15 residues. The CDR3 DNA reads TGTGCCAGCAGGTCCGACAGGGTAGGTAGTCAGCCCCAGCATTTT. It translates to CASRSDRVGSQPQHF.

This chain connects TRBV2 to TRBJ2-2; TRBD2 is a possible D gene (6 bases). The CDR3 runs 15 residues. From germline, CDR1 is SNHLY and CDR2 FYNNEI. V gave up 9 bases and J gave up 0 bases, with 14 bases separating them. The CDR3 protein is CASAGPGTNTGELFF. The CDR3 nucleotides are TGTGCCAGTGCGGGACCCGGGACGAACACCGGGGAGCTGTTTTTT.

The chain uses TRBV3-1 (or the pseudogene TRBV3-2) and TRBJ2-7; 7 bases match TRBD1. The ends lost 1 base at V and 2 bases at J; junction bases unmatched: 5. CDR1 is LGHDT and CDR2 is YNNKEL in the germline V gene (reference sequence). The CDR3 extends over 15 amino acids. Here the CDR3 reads CASSQVTGEAYEQYF. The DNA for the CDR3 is TGTGCCAGCAGCCAAGTCACAGGGGAAGCCTACGAGCAGTACTTC.

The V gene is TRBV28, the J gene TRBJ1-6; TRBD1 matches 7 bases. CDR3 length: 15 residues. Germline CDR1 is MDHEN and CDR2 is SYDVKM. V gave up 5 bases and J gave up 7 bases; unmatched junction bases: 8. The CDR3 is CASSPPPGQNSPLHF. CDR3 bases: TGTGCCAGCAGTCCTCCACCGGGACAGAATTCACCCCTCCACTTT.

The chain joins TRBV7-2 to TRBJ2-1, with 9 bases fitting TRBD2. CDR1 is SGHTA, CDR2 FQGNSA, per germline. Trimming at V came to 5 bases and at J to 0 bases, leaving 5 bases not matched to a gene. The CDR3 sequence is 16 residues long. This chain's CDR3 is CASSTLAGASYNEQFF. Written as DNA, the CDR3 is TGTGCCAGCAGCACATTAGCGGGAGCCTCCTACAATGAGCAGTTCTTC.

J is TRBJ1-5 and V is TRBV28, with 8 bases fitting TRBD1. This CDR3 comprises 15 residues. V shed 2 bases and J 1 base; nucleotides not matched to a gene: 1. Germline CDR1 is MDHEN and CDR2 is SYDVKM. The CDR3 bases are TGTGCCAGCAGTTTACGACAGGGGAGCAATCAGCCCCAGCATTTT. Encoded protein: CASSLRQGSNQPQHF.

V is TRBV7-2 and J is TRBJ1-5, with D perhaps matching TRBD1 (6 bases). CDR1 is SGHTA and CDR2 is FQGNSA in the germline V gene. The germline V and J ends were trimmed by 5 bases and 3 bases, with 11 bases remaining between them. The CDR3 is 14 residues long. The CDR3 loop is CASSLDRFNQPQHF. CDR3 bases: TGTGCCAGCAGCCTGGACAGATTCAATCAGCCCCAGCATTTT.

This chain's CDR3 is CATSGSDEKLFF. CDR3 DNA sequence: TGTGCCACCAGTGGTTCTGATGAAAAACTGTTTTTT. The chain recombines TRBV24-1 with TRBJ1-4; no clear D gene. This CDR3 is 12 amino acids long. The ends were cut back, 5 bases at V and 6 bases at J, with 6 bases in the middle. Per the germline V gene, CDR1 is KGHDR and CDR2 is SFDVKD.

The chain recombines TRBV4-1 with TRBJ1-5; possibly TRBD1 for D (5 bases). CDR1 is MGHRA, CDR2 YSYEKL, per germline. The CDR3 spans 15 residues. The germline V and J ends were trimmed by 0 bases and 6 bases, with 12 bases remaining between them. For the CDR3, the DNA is TGCGCCAGCAGCCAAGACGGGTCAGGGCGTCAGCCCCAGCATTTT. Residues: CASSQDGSGRQPQHF.

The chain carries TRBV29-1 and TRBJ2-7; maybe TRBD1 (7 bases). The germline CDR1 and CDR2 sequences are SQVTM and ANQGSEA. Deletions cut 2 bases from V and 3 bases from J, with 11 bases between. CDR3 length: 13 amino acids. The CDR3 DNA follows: TGCAGCGTTGAATCAGGGGGGATCTACGAGCAGTACTTC. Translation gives CSVESGGIYEQYF.

CDR3 sequence (DNA): TGCGCCAGCAGCTTTTCCGTGACAGATGAAAAACTGTTTTTT. Its protein product is CASSFSVTDEKLFF. The rearrangement joins TRBV5-1 to TRBJ1-4; weak D call: TRBD1 (5 bases). V lost 2 bases, J lost 6 bases, and 11 bases lay in between. This CDR3 is built from 14 residues. Per germline, CDR1 SGHRS and CDR2 YFSETQ.

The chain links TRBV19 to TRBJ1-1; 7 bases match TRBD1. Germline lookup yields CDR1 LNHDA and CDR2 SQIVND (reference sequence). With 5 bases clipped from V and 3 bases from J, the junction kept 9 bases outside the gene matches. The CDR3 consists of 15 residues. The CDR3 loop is CASSAPRGKHTEAFF. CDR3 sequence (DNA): TGTGCCAGTAGTGCGCCCAGGGGGAAGCACACTGAAGCTTTCTTT. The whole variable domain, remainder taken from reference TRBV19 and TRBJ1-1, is DGGITQSPKYLFRKEGQNVTLSCEQNLNHDAMYWYRQDPGQGLRLIYYSQIVNDFQKGDIAEGYSVSREKKESFPLTVTSAQKNPTAFYLCASSAPRGKHTEAFFGQGTRLTVV.